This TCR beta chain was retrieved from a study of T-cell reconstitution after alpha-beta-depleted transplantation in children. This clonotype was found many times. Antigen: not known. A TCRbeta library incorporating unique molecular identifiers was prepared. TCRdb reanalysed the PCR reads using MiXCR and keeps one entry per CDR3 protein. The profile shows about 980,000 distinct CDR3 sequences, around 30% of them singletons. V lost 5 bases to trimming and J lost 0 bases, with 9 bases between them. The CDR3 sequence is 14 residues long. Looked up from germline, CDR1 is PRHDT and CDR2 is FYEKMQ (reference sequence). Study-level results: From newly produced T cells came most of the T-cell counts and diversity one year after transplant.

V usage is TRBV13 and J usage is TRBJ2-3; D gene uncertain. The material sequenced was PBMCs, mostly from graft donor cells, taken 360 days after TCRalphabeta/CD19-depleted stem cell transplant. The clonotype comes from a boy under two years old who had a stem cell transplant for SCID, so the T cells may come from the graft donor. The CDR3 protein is CASSVRSSTDTQYF. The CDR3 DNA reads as TGTGCCAGCAGCGTCCGGTCCAGCACAGATACGCAGTATTTT.